The 5 T cell receptor beta chains below come from one sample, sequenced in a study of cytomegalovirus exposure and HLA in healthy donors (TCRdb year 2017). To prepare the library, the immunoSEQ multiplex PCR assay was applied. The multiplex PCR relied on a mix of 60 forward primers for TCR Vbeta segments and 13 reverse primers for TCR Jbeta segments. Drawn from immuneACCESS, this table holds only the in-frame rearrangements with V and J called that TCRdb kept. Clones are partly lost; checked studies trace under half to an unresolved V gene and leave the rest unexplained. The sample table shows around 120,000 clones, and around 75% are seen once. The ten most abundant clones make up 1.6% of the sample. The sequenced sample was PBMCs. The receptors derive from a woman between 18 and 29 years old in good health and CMV-seronegative.

There are a few counts of this clone. The rearrangement links TRBV6-1 to TRBJ2-6, with unresolved D. Trimming removed 1 base at V and 2 bases at J, with 6 bases between. The germline V gene encodes CDR1 MNHNS and CDR2 SASEGT. CDR3 length: 15 residues. The CDR3 here is CASSEGDPGANVLTF. The CDR3 nucleotides read TGTGCCAGCAGTGAAGGAGATCCTGGGGCCAACGTCCTGACTTTC.

The gene calls are TRBV2 and TRBJ2-5; 8 nucleotides agree with TRBD2. With V trimmed by 9 bases and J by 5 bases, 14 bases remained unmatched. The CDR3 runs 15 residues. The germline CDR1 and CDR2 sequences are SNHLY and FYNNEI. CDR3 residues: CASTEQRGRWETQYF. The CDR3 coding sequence is TGTGCCAGTACTGAGCAGCGGGGGAGGTGGGAGACCCAGTACTTC. The whole variable domain, filled in from reference TRBV2 and TRBJ2-5, reads EPEVTQTPSHQVTQMGQEVILRCVPISNHLYFYWYRQILGQKVEFLVSFYNNEISEKSEIFDDQFSVERPDGSNFTLKIRSTKLEDSAMYFCASTEQRGRWETQYFGPGTRLLVL.

The chain carries TRBV6-1 and TRBJ1-5; D perhaps matches TRBD1 (5 bases). CDR3 length: 13 amino acids. V was shortened by 6 bases and J by 6 bases, with 12 bases between the two germline ends. The germline CDR1 and CDR2 sequences are MNHNS and SASEGT. The CDR3 reads CASSGQGSQPQHF. For the CDR3, the DNA is TGTGCCAGCAGCGGCCAGGGAAGTCAGCCCCAGCATTTT.

The chain joins TRBV2 to TRBJ2-1; 8 positions match TRBD2. Germline loops: CDR1 SNHLY, CDR2 FYNNEI. The CDR3 has 13 amino acids. Trimming removed 7 bases from V and 2 bases from J; junction bases left unmatched: 1. The CDR3 loop reads CASIAGTYNEQFF. CDR3 nucleotide sequence: TGTGCCAGCATAGCGGGGACCTACAATGAGCAGTTCTTC. The complete variable domain, with remaining parts taken from reference TRBV2 and TRBJ2-1, reads EPEVTQTPSHQVTQMGQEVILRCVPISNHLYFYWYRQILGQKVEFLVSFYNNEISEKSEIFDDQFSVERPDGSNFTLKIRSTKLEDSAMYFCASIAGTYNEQFFGPGTRLTVL.

V usage is TRBV4-1 and J usage is TRBJ1-1; 8 bases align to TRBD1. The CDR3 totals 17 residues. The trim removed 4 bases at V and 11 bases at J, leaving 21 bases unmatched. Germline V lookup: CDR1 MGHRA, CDR2 YSYEKL. Here the CDR3 reads CASSREPGQGRLLVAFF. CDR3 DNA: TGCGCCAGCAGCCGAGAACCCGGACAGGGCCGTTTGCTTGTGGCTTTCTTT.